The rows below give T cell receptor beta chains drawn from one sample of a study of cytomegalovirus exposure and HLA in healthy donors. Produced via immunoSEQ multiplex PCR; TCRdb's table is partial and in-frame only. The sample contains 250,000 to 400,000 clones, nearly 90% of which appear only once. Sequencing was performed on PBMCs. The receptors originated from a man between 25 and 39 years old in good health and CMV-seronegative. Both conserved end residues are part of each CDR3.

TRBJ1-4,14,TRBV6-5,CASSRGRGSEKLFF
TRBJ1-6,14,TRBV2,CASRSTDLDSPLHF
TRBJ2-1,15,TRBV9,CASSVEDLRYNEQFF
TRBJ1-1,14,TRBV30,CAWSPDRGNTEAFF
TRBJ1-5,15,TRBV6-5,CASSKRTGGDQPQHF
TRBJ2-7,16,TRBV27,CASSSKTSGGSYEQYF
TRBJ1-6,13,TRBV30,CAWSQGGGSPLHF
TRBJ2-1,15,TRBV18,CASSRGTGSKNEQFF
TRBJ2-7,15,TRBV4-3,CASSQGSGDYYEQYF
TRBJ2-2,16,TRBV4-3,CASSQATRSNTGELFF
TRBJ2-2,12,TRBV25-1,CAYRGLTGELFF
TRBJ1-5,14,TRBV6-1,CASSERGISQPQHF
TRBJ1-2,15,TRBV7-2,CASSLVAPRADGYTF
TRBJ1-3,17,TRBV5-1,CASSRFLDRNSGNTIYF
TRBJ1-2,15,TRBV19,CASSMTRTGYYGYTF
TRBJ1-1,13,TRBV10-3,CATGTGGSIEAFF
TRBJ2-7,16,TRBV5-4,CASSGGLAGGSYEQYF
TRBJ1-3,15,TRBV6-5,CASSLGGRSGNTIYF
TRBJ2-2,20,TRBV4-3,CASSQDPFLAGGVNTGELFF
TRBJ2-7,14,TRBV25-1,CASSDPGSDYEQYF
TRBJ2-7,15,TRBV27,CASSLPGTGVYEQYF
TRBJ1-2,14,TRBV13,CASSLVGSSYGYTF
TRBJ2-7,14,TRBV4-3,CASSQDVASYEQYF
TRBJ2-5,14,TRBV6-1,CASSEGSRGETQYF
TRBJ2-1,15,TRBV7-2,CASSLLVGGRDEQFF
TRBJ2-5,16,TRBV5-6,CASSLGWTGGQETQYF
TRBJ1-6,14,TRBV6-6,CASSYLQDNSPLHF
TRBJ2-5,15,TRBV30,CAWSGRGTGKETQYF
TRBJ2-7,15,TRBV10-2,CASSERTGGLNEQYF
TRBJ2-3,17,TRBV7-2,CASSLAGGQISTDTQYF
TRBJ1-2,12,TRBV6-6,CASSYSSRGYTF
TRBJ1-1,14,TRBV5-1,CASSSGQGYSEAFF
TRBJ1-5,15,TRBV7-2,CASSPQTGWNQPQHF
TRBJ1-2,13,TRBV18,CASSPQAGDGYTF
TRBJ1-2,15,TRBV4-2,CASNRGDKIPYGYTF
TRBJ2-7,12,TRBV10-2,CASGRVTYEQYF
TRBJ1-1,16,TRBV9,CASSAAWDRGNTEAFF
TRBJ2-5,17,TRBV7-9,CASSSYRGNGPRETQYF
TRBJ2-7,14,TRBV13,CASSFREIGYEQYF
TRBJ1-2,13,TRBV15,CATSGGVNYGYTF
TRBJ1-3,16,TRBV6-6,CASSRLPTGTGNTIYF
TRBJ2-2,13,TRBV9,CASSDPSDRRLFF
TRBJ1-1,19,TRBV2,CASSELFGQGISGNTEAFF
TRBJ2-1,15,TRBV5-1,CASEASGGAYNEQFF
TRBJ1-6,14,TRBV30,CAWTAGQTNSPLHF
TRBJ2-5,13,TRBV18,CASSPQGGETQYF
TRBJ1-1,15,TRBV6-6,CASSYAQGGGTEAFF
TRBJ2-7,14,TRBV30,CAWSPGRETLEEYF
TRBJ1-2,12,TRBV19,CASTEANYGYTF
TRBJ2-3,16,TRBV5-5,CASSLAASGGTDTQYF
TRBJ2-7,20,TRBV9,CASSVVRRDGSGGAVYEQYF
TRBJ2-1,16,TRBV5-4,CASSLRGPSGVNEQFF